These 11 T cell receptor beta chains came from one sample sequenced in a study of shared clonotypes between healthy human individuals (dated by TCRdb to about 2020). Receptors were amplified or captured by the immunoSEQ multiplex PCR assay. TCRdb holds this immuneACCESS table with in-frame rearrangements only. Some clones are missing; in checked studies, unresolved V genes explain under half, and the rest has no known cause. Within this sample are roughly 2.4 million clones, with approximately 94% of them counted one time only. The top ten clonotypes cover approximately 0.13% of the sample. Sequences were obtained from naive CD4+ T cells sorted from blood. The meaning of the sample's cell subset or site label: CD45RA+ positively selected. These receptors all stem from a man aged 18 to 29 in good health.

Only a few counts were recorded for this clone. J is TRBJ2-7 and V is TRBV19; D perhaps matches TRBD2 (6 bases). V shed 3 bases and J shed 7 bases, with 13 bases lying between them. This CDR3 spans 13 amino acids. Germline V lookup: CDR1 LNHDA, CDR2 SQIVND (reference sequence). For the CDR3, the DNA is TGTGCCAGTAGTATCCGGGGGTATTTGGAGCAGTACTTC. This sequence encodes CASSIRGYLEQYF.

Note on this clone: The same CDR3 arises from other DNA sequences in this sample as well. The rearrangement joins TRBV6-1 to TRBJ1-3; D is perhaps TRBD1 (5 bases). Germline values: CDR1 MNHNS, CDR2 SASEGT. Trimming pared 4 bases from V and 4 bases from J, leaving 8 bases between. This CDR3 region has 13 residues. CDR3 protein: CASSVDRGNTIYF. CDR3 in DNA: TGTGCCAGCAGTGTCGACAGAGGAAACACCATATATTTT.

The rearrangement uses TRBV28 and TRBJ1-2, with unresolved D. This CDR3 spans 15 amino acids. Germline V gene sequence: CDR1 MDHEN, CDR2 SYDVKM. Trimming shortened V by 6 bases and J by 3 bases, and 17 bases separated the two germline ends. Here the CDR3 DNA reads TGTGCCAGCAGGTCTGACGCTACCGGACACTATGGCTACACCTTC. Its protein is CASRSDATGHYGYTF.

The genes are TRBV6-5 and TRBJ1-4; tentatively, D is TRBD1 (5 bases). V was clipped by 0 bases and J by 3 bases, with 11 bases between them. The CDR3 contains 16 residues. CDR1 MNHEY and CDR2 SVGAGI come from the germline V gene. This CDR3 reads CASSYSSQGPNEKLFF. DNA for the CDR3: TGTGCCAGCAGTTACTCGAGTCAGGGACCTAATGAAAAACTGTTTTTT.

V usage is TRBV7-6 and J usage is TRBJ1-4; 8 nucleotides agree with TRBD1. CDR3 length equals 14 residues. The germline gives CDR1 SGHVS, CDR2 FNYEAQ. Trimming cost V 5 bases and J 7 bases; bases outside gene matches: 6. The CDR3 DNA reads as TGTGCCAGCAGCACCTCGACAGGGGTTGAAAAACTGTTTTTT. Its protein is CASSTSTGVEKLFF. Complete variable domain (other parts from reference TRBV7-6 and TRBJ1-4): GAGVSQSPRYKVTKRGQDVALRCDPISGHVSLYWYRQALGQGPEFLTYFNYEAQQDKSGLPNDRFSAERPEGSISTLTIQRTEQRDSAMYRCASSTSTGVEKLFFGSGTQLSVL.

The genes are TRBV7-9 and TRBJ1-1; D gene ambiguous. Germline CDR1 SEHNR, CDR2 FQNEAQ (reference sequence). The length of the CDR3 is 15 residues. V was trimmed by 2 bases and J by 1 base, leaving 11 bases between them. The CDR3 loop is CASSLRSGENTEAFF. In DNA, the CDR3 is TGTGCCAGCAGCTTAAGGTCAGGAGAGAACACTGAAGCTTTCTTT.

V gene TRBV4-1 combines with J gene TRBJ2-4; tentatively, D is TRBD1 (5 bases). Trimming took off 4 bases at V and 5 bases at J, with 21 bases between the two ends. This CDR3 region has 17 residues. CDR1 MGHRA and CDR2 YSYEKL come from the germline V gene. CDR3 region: CASSPPTPGAGQNIQYF. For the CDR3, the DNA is TGCGCCAGCAGCCCACCTACCCCGGGTGCAGGGCAAAACATTCAGTACTTC.

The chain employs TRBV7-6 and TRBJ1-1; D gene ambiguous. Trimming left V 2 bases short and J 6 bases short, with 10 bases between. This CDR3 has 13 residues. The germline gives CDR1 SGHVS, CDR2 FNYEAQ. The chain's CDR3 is CASSLRPLAEAFF. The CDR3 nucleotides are TGTGCCAGCAGCTTAAGGCCACTTGCTGAAGCTTTCTTT.

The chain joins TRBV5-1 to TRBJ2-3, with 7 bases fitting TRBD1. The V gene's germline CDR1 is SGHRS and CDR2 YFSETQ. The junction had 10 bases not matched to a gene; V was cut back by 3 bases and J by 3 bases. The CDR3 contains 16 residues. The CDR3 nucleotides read TGCGCCAGCAGCTCCTCGGGGACAGCATTTACAGATACGCAGTATTTT. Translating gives CASSSSGTAFTDTQYF.

The CDR3 here is CASSWGTSGVNYNEQFF. The DNA for the CDR3 is TGCGCCAGCAGCTGGGGGACTAGCGGCGTTAACTACAATGAGCAGTTCTTC. The chain combines TRBV5-1 with TRBJ2-1; 11 positions match TRBD2. This CDR3 has 17 residues. Looked up from germline, CDR1 is SGHRS and CDR2 is YFSETQ. Trimming took 3 bases from V and 3 from J; bases not matched to a gene: 8.

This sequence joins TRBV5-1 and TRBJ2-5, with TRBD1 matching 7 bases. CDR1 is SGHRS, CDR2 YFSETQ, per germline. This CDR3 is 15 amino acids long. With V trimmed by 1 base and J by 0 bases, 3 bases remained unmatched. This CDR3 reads CASSLPDRDQETQYF. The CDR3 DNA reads TGCGCCAGCAGCTTGCCCGACAGGGACCAAGAGACCCAGTACTTC.